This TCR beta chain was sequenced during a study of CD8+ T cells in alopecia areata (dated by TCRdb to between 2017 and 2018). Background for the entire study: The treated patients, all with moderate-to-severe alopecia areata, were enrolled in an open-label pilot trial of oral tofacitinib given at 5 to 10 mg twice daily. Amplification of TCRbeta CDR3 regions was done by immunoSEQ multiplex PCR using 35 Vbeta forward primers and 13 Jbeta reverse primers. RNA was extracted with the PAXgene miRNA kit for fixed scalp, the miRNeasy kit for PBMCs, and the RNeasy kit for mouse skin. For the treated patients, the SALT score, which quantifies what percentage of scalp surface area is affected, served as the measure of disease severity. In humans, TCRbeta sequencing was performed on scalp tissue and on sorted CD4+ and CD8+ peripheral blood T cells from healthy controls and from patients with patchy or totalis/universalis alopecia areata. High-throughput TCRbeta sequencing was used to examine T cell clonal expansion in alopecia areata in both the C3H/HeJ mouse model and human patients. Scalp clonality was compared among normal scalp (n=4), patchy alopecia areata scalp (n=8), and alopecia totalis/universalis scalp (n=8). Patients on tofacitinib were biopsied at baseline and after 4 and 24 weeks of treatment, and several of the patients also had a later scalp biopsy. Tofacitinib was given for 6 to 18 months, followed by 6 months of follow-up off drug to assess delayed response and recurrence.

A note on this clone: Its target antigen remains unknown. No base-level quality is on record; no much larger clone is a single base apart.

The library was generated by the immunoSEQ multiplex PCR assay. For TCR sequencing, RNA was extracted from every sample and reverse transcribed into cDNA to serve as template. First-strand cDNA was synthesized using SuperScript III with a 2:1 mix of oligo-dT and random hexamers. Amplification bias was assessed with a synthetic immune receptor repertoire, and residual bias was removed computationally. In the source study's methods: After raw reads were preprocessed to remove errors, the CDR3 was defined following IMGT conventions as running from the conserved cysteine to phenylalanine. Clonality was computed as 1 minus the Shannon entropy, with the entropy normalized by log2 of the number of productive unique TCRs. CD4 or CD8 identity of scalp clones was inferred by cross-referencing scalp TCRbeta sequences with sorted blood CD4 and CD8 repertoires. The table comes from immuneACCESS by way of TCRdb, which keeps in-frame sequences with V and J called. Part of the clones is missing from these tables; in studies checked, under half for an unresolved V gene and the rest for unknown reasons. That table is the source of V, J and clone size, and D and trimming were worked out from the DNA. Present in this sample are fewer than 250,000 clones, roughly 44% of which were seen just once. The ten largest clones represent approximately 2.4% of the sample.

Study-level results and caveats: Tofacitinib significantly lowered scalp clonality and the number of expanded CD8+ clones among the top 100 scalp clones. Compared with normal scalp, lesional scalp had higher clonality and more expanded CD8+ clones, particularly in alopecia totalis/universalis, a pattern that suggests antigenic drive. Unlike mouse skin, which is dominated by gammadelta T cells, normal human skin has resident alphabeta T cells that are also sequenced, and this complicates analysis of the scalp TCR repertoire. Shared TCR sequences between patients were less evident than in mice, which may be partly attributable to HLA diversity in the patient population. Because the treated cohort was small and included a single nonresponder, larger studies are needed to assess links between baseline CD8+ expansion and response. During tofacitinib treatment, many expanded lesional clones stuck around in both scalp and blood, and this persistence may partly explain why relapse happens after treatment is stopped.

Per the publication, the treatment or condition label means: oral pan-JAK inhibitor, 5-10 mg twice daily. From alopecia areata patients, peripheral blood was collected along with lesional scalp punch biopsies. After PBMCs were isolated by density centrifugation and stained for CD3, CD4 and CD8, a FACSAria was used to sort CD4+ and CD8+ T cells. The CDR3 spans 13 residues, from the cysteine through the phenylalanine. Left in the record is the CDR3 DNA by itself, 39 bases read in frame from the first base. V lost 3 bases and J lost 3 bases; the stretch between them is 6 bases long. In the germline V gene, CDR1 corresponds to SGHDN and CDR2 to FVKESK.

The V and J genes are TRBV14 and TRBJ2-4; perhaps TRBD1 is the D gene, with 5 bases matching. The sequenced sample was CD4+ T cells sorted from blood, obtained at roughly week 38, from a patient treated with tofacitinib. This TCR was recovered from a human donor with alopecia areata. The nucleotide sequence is TGTGCCAGCAGCCAGACAGTCAAAAACATTCAGTACTTC. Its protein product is CASSQTVKNIQYF.